Listed below are T cell receptor beta chains from one sample, sequenced in a study of T cells in Graves' hyperthyroidism and ophthalmopathy. One entry per CDR3 protein results from TCRdb running MiXCR on the multiplex PCR reads. The repertoire holds around 600,000 distinct CDR3 sequences, with over 40% as singletons. The sequencing input was peripheral blood or thyroid tissue (not recorded which). Receptors originate from an adult man with Graves' disease, either hyperthyroidism or ophthalmopathy (not recorded which). Each CDR3 is given with its conserved first and last residue. The D gene is left open where the match is weak. Clone size is stated in some rows and not others, as once, few, many or a class when expanded.

j_call clone_size v_call d_call cdr3_aa cdr3_nt
TRBJ1-1 - TRBV5-1 - CASSDPGHKNTEAFF TGCGCCAGCAGCGATCCGGGACACAAAAACACTGAAGCTTTCTTT
TRBJ1-1 few TRBV9 - CASSQDRSLEAFF TGTGCCAGCAGCCAAGACAGAAGCCTTGAAGCTTTCTTT
TRBJ2-2 - TRBV9 TRBD1 CASRPTGSGGELFF TGTGCCAGCAGGCCGACAGGGTCCGGCGGGGAGCTGTTTTTT
TRBJ1-6 many TRBV7-8 - CASSLLASSYNSPLHF TGTGCCAGCAGCTTATTGGCGAGCTCCTATAATTCACCCCTCCACTTT
TRBJ1-1 once TRBV10-3 - CARDRQLRYTEAFF TGTGCTAGAGATCGACAGCTCCGTTACACTGAAGCTTTCTTT
TRBJ1-2 many TRBV20-1 TRBD1 CSASPGQGNYGYTF TGCAGTGCTAGTCCGGGACAGGGCAACTATGGCTACACCTTC
TRBJ2-2 - TRBV5-4 TRBD2 CASSLGAGTNTGELFF TGTGCCAGCAGCTTGGGAGCGGGGACGAACACCGGGGAGCTGTTTTTT
TRBJ1-1 - TRBV7-8 - CASSKHGVEAFF TGTGCCAGCAGTAAACACGGCGTTGAAGCTTTCTTT
TRBJ2-5 many TRBV7-2 TRBD2 CASSQGGAGGQETQYF TGTGCCAGCAGCCAAGGGGGCGCGGGAGGGCAAGAGACCCAGTACTTC
TRBJ1-2 few TRBV20-1 TRBD1 CSASPGTARGYTF TGCAGTGCTTCCCCCGGGACAGCACGTGGCTACACCTTC
TRBJ1-1 few TRBV12-3/TRBV12-4 - CASSPPFGTEAFF TGTGCCAGCAGTCCTCCCTTCGGGACAGAAGCTTTCTTT
TRBJ1-5 - TRBV6-1 - CASSGPGGNQPQHF TGTGCCAGCAGTGGACCGGGAGGCAATCAGCCCCAGCATTTT
TRBJ2-7 few TRBV20-1 TRBD2 CSARHGSGTSYEQYF TGCAGTGCTAGACACGGTTCCGGGACTAGCTACGAGCAGTACTTC
TRBJ1-3 - TRBV10-2 - CASSHIISSGNTIYF TGCGCCAGCAGCCATATCATTAGCTCTGGAAACACCATATATTTT
TRBJ1-1 - TRBV6-1 - CASTQVLNTEAFF TGTGCCAGCACTCAGGTTCTGAACACTGAAGCTTTCTTT
TRBJ1-1 many TRBV24-1 - CATSDDQGGDTEAFF TGTGCCACCAGTGATGACCAGGGAGGCGACACTGAAGCTTTCTTT
TRBJ1-1 - TRBV19 - CASSIMGGMNTEAFF TGTGCCAGTAGTATCATGGGGGGAATGAACACTGAAGCTTTCTTT
TRBJ1-2 - TRBV29-1 - CSVTGGGHYGYTF TGCAGCGTGACCGGGGGGGGCCACTATGGCTACACCTTC
TRBJ1-6 - TRBV25-1 TRBD1 CASSPPGGGNSPLHF TGTGCCAGCAGCCCTCCAGGGGGCGGGAATTCACCCCTCCACTTT
TRBJ2-6 few TRBV20-1 - CSARRGGGSGANVLTF TGCAGTGCTAGAAGGGGAGGGGGCTCAGGGGCCAACGTCCTGACTTTC
TRBJ1-4 - TRBV6-5 - CASSYTGGVEEKLFF TGTGCCAGCAGTTACACGGGGGGAGTAGAAGAAAAACTGTTTTTT
TRBJ2-5 - TRBV20-1 - CSASSGGRVEETQYF TGCAGTGCTAGTTCGGGTGGGCGGGTCGAAGAGACCCAGTACTTC
TRBJ1-5 - TRBV5-1 - CASSQDLRDNQPQHF TGTGCCAGCAGCCAAGATCTGAGGGACAATCAGCCCCAGCATTTT
TRBJ1-2 many TRBV2 - CASSSADSYGYTF TGTGCCAGCAGTTCAGCGGATAGCTATGGCTACACCTTC
TRBJ1-2 few TRBV7-8 - CASSLTGAGYTF TGTGCCAGCAGCTTGACAGGAGCTGGCTACACCTTC
TRBJ1-6 few TRBV20-1 - CSARDPLGSPLHF TGCAGTGCTAGAGACCCTTTGGGTTCACCCCTCCACTTT
TRBJ1-6 - TRBV7-9 TRBD1 CASSLGTGAETLHF TGTGCCAGCAGCTTAGGGACAGGGGCCGAGACCCTCCACTTT
TRBJ2-5 - TRBV12-5 - CASGPSGGETQYF TGTGCTAGTGGTCCGTCTGGCGGAGAGACCCAGTACTTC
TRBJ2-7 few TRBV6-6 - CASSYGSTYEQYF TGTGCCAGCAGTTACGGGAGTACCTACGAGCAGTACTTC
TRBJ2-7 - TRBV19 TRBD1 CASSTRTDRDVEQYF TGTGCCAGTAGTACCCGGACGGACAGGGACGTCGAGCAGTACTTC
TRBJ1-6 once TRBV20-1 TRBD1 CSARDRDSSYNSPLHF TGCAGTGCTAGAGACCGGGACAGCTCCTATAATTCACCCCTCCACTTT
TRBJ2-5 many TRBV24-1 TRBD1 CATSDVRDREETQYF TGTGCCACCAGTGATGTCCGGGACAGGGAAGAGACCCAGTACTTC
TRBJ2-5 - TRBV7-9 - CAVSARQETQYF TGTGCCGTCTCAGCGAGACAAGAGACCCAGTACTTC
TRBJ1-2 - TRBV4-1 - CASSQTARDGYTF TGCGCCAGCAGCCAAACAGCCCGGGATGGCTACACCTTC
TRBJ1-1 - TRBV2 - CASSGPTNTEAFF TGCGCCAGCAGTGGTCCAACGAACACTGAAGCTTTCTTT